The subject of this entry is one T cell receptor (beta chain). This receptor's antigen is unknown. No base-level quality is on record; no much larger clone is a single base apart. Using the deep immunoSEQ assay, multiplex PCR amplified TCR CDR3 regions from genomic DNA. Genomic DNA extracted from each cell subset was distributed evenly over all wells of several immunoSEQ 96-well plates, and each plate served as one replicate. For sorted subsets, around 0.2 ug genomic DNA, equal to about 30,000 T cell genomes, was loaded into each replicate PCR. The purified libraries were quantified using a Qubit 3.0 fluorometer, sized with a Bioanalyzer 2100, and then quantified again using the KAPA Library Quantification kit. Every immunoSEQ 96-well plate was sequenced on a separate single-read 150-cycle Illumina NextSeq 550 flow cell. The study's own analysis went as follows. Because the immunoSEQ output included only junctional sequences and no quality scores, the filtering could not be the same as the filtering used for full-length reads. To assign V/J genes and CDR3, sequences were annotated using PyIR, a Python wrapper for IgBLAST v1.9, with IMGT germline references. Reads were filtered out if the reads had weak V/J assignments (E-value above 1e-6), no CDR3, stop codons, out-of-frame junctions, or ambiguous translated residues. V3J clonotypes were defined as sequences sharing an identical inferred V gene, J gene, and CDR3 amino acid sequence. Percentage overlap between repertoires was computed as shared unique clonotypes divided by the size of the smaller repertoire. Three approaches were used to assess repertoire richness: RTK rarefaction, the Chao1 estimator, and Recon v2.1 estimates of unobserved clonotypes. Generation probabilities for all TCRbeta clonotypes obtained by the gDNA method from a handful of donors were computed using OLGA. Not all clones reach the TCRdb copy of this immuneACCESS table, which keeps in-frame sequences only. Checked studies attribute under half of the gap to unresolved V genes and leave the rest unexplained. V and J calls and clone size come straight from that table; D and trimming were deduced from the DNA. In this sample the table shows about 2.4 million clones, under 95% of which occur a single time. The ten largest account for roughly 0.36% of the sample.

Trimming takes 4 bases off V and 5 bases off J; junction bases not matched to a gene: 6. Inclusive of the bounding cysteine and phenylalanine, the CDR3 is 14 residues long. Only CDR3 DNA is held: 42 bases, read in frame from base 1. As encoded in the germline V gene, CDR1 is SGHDT while CDR2 is YYEEEE. Healthy HIV-negative adults with no recently reported acute infections or vaccinations were included as donors. All donors were Caucasian adults living in Nashville, Tennessee, USA. CD4+ T cells were enriched through magnetic negative selection, after which naive cells were positively selected on CD45RA and the remaining negative fraction served as the memory subset. Blood was obtained by leukapheresis, after which PBMCs were separated by Ficoll-Histopaque density gradient centrifugation and cryopreserved in liquid nitrogen vapor phase. Purity and quantity of every magnetically sorted T cell population were checked by analytical flow cytometry. From each sorted fraction, genomic DNA was isolated and quantified by UV absorbance on a Nanodrop 2000c.

This sample was included in a study of shared clonotypes between healthy human individuals (dated by TCRdb to the early 2020s). Some background on the complete study: A couple of women and a few men aged 18 to 49 years were included in the cohort. Per donor, three plates each were used for CD4 naive and CD4 memory, two for CD8 naive, and one for CD8 memory. To estimate repertoire size and how much clonotypes are shared between individuals, the study performed deep sequencing of blood TCR repertoires from a few healthy adults. Libraries were prepared and TCR repertoires were sequenced by different laboratories using diverse techniques, in order to increase sequencing depth and limit assay-specific biases. Per donor, leukapheresis produced somewhere between about 0.85 and 10 billion PBMCs.

What the study reported, not specific to this receptor: Because the study included a small number of donors, the genetic and exposure-history diversity represented was limited. Clonotypes shared by all four sorted-subset donors showed higher generation probabilities than non-shared clonotypes. Sampling was limited to blood, and TCR repertoires in tissue likely differ from TCR repertoires in blood. Estimated clonotype richness was generally larger for naive than for memory subsets. Pairwise subsampling indicated that sequencing depth was expected to affect the degree of clonotype sharing among donors. Incomplete sequencing was indicated by rarefaction of sorted-subset datasets, despite the large sequencing depth. Across several donors, roughly 5.4% of naive CD4, more than 3% of naive CD8, approximately 2.5% of memory CD4, and about 0.4% of memory CD8 clonotypes were shared.

Recombination connected TRBV5-6 to TRBJ2-1; TRBD2 agrees with 7 junctional bases. The sample consisted of naive CD4+ T cells from PBMCs. This specimen's cell subset or site label, per the study, means: CD45RA+ positively selected. This TCR derives from a man between 18 and 35 years old in good health. Some clones in this sample may be carry-over from other donors' samples. The DNA reads as follows: TGTGCCAGCAGCCGAGCGGGATTGGACAATGAGCAGTTCTTC. Translated, this gives CASSRAGLDNEQFF.